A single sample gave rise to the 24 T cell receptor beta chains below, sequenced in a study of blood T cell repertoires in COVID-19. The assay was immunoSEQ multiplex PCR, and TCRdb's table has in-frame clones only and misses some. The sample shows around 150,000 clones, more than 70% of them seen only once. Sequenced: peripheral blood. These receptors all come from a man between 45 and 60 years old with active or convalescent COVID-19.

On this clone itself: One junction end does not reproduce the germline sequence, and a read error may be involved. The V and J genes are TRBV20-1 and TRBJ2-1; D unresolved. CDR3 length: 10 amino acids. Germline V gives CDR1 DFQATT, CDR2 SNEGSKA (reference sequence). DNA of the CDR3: TGCAGTGCCTCCGACAATGAGCAGTTCTTC. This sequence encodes CSASDNEQFF.

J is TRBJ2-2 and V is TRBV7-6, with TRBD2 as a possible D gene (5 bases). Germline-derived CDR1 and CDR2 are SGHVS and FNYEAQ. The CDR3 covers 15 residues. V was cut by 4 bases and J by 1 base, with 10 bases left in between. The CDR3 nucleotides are TGTGCCAGCAGCTCGAGCGGCGTGAACACCGGGGAGCTGTTTTTT. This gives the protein CASSSSGVNTGELFF.

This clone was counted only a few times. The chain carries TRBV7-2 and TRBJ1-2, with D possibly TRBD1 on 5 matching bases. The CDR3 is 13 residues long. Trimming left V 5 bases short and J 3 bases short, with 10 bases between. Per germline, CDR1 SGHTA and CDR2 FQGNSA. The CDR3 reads CASSAGRDYGYTF. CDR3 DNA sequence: TGTGCCAGCAGCGCAGGGAGGGACTATGGCTACACCTTC.

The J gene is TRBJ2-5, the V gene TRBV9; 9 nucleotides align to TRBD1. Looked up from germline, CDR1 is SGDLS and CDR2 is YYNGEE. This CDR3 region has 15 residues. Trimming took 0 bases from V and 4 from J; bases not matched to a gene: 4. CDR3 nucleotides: TGTGCCAGCAGCGTAGGGGGACAGGGCCGAGAGACCCAGTACTTC. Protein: CASSVGGQGRETQYF.

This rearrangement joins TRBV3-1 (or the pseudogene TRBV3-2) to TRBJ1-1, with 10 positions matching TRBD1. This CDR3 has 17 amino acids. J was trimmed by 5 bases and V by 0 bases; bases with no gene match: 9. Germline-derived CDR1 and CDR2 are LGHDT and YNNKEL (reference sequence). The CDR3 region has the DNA TGTGCCAGCAGCCAAGAGTCGTGGGACAGGGGAGTTACTGAAGCTTTCTTT. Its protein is CASSQESWDRGVTEAFF.

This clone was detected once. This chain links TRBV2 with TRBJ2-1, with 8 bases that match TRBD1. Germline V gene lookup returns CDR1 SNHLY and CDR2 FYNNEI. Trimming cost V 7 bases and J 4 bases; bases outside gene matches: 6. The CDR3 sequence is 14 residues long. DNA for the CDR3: TGTGCCAGCACTGAGGACAGGGCGTACAATGAGCAGTTCTTC. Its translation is CASTEDRAYNEQFF.

The CDR3 nucleotides read TGTGCCAGCAGCCCGTCACTAGCGGTGACACTAGATACGCAGTATTTT. Translating it yields CASSPSLAVTLDTQYF. The V and J genes are TRBV7-3 and TRBJ2-3; 8 positions match TRBD2. Germline V lookup: CDR1 SGHTA, CDR2 FQGTGA. After removal of 5 bases from V and 5 bases from J, the junction contained 12 bases not matched to a gene. This CDR3 has 16 residues.

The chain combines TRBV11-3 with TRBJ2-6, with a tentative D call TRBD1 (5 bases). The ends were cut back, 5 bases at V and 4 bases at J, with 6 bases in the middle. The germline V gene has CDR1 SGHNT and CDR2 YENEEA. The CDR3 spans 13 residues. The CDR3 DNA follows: TGTGCCAGCAGCCGGACAGGGGCCAACGTCCTGACTTTC. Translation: CASSRTGANVLTF. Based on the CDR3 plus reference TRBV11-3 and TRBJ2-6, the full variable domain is EAGVVQSPRYKIIEKKQPVAFWCNPISGHNTLYWYLQNLGQGPELLIRYENEEAVDDSQLPKDRFSAERLKGVDSTLKIQPAELGDSAVYLCASSRTGANVLTFGAGSRLTVL.

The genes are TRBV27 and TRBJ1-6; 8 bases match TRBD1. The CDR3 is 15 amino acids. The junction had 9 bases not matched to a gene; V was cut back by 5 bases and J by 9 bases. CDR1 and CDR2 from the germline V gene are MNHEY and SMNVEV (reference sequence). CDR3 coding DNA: TGTGCCAGCAGTCCCTGGACAGGGAAAGGTTCACCCCTCCACTTT. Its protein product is CASSPWTGKGSPLHF.

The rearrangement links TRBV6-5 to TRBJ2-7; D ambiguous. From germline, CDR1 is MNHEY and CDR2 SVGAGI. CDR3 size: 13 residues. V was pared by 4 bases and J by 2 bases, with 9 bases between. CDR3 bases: TGTGCCAGCAGTTCCAGTCCCCCCTACGAGCAGTACTTC. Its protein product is CASSSSPPYEQYF.

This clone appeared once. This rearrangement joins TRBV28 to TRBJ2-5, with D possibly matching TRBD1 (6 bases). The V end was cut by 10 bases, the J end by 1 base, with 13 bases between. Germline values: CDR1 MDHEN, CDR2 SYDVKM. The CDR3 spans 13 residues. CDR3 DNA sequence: TGTGCCACCGAGGACAGATTCCAAGAGACCCAGTACTTC. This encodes CATEDRFQETQYF.

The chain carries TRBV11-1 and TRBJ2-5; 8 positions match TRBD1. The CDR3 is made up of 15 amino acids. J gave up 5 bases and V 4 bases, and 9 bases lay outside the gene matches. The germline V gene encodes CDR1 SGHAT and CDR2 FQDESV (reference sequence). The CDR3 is CASSYDRGSRETQYF. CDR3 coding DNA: TGTGCCAGCAGCTACGACAGGGGATCGCGGGAGACCCAGTACTTC. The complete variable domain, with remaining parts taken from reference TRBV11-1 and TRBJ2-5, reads EAEVAQSPRYKITEKSQAVAFWCDPISGHATLYWYRQILGQGPELLVQFQDESVVDDSQLPKDRFSAERLKGVDSTLKIQPAELGDSAMYLCASSYDRGSRETQYFGPGTRLLVL.

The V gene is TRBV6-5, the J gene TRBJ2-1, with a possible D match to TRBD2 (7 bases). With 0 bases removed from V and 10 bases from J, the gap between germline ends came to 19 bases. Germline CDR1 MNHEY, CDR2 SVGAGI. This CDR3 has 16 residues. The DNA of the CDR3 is TGTGCCAGCAGTTACTCGTATAAGATGACGGGGGGCGAGCAGTTCTTC. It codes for CASSYSYKMTGGEQFF.

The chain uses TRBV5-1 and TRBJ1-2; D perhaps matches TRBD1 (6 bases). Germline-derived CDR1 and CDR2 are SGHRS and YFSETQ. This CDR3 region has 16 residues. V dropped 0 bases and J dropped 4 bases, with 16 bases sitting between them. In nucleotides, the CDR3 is TGCGCCAGCAGCTTGGGCTCGGGGGGCTCGAGCTATGGCTACACCTTC. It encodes CASSLGSGGSSYGYTF.

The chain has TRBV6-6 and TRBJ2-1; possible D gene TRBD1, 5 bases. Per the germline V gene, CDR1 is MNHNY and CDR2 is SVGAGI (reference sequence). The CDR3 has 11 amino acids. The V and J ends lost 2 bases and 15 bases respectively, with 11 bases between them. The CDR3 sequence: CASSYDRSRFF. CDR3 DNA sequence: TGTGCCAGCAGTTACGACAGATCGCGGTTCTTC.

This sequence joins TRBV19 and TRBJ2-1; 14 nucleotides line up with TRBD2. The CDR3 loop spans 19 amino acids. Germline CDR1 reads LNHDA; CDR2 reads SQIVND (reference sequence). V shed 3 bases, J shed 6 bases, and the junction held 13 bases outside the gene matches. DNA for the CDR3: TGTGCCAGTAGTATTAGCTTATGGACTAGCGGGAGGATGGGCAATGAGCAGTTCTTC. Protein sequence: CASSISLWTSGRMGNEQFF.

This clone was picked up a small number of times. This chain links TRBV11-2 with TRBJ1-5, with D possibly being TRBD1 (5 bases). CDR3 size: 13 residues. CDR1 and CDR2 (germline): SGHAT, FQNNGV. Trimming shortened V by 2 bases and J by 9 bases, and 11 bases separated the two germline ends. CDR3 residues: CASSLLAQGPQHF. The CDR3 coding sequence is TGTGCCAGCAGCTTACTGGCCCAGGGGCCCCAGCATTTT.

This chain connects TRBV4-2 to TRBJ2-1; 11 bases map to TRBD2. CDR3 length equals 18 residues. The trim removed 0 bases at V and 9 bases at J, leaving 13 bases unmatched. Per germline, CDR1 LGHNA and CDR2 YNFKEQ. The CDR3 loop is CASSQELRLAGSGSEQFF. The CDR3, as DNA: TGTGCCAGCAGCCAAGAATTGAGACTAGCGGGATCCGGGAGTGAGCAGTTCTTC.

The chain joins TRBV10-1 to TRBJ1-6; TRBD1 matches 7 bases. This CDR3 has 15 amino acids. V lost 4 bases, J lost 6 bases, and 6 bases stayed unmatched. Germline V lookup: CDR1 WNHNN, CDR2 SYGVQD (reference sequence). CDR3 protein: CASSARAGGNSPLHF. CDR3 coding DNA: TGCGCCAGCAGTGCGAGGGCAGGGGGTAATTCACCCCTCCACTTT.

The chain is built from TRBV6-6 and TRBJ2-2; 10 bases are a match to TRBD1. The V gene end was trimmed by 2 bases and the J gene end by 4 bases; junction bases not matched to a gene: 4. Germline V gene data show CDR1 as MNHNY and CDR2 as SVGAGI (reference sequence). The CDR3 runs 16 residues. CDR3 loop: CASSYDRGLTTGELFF. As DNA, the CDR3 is TGTGCCAGCAGTTACGACAGGGGGCTCACCACCGGGGAGCTGTTTTTT.

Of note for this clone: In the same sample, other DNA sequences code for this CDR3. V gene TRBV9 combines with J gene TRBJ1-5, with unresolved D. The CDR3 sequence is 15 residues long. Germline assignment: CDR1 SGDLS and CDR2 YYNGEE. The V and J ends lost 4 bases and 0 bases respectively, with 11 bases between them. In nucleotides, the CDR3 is TGTGCCAGCAGCCCCCGCGGTGATAGCAATCAGCCCCAGCATTTT. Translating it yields CASSPRGDSNQPQHF. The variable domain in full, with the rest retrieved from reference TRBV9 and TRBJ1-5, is DSGVTQTPKHLITATGQRVTLRCSPRSGDLSVYWYQQSLDQGLQFLIQYYNGEERAKGNILERFSAQQFPDLHSELNLSSLELGDSALYFCASSPRGDSNQPQHFGDGTRLSIL.

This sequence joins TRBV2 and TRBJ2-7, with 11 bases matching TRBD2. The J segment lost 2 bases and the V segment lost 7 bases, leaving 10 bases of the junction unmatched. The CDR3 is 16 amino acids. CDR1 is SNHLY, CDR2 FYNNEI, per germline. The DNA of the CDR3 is TGTGCCAGCATCCTGAGAGTAGCGGGAGGGCCCTACGAGCAGTACTTC. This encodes CASILRVAGGPYEQYF.

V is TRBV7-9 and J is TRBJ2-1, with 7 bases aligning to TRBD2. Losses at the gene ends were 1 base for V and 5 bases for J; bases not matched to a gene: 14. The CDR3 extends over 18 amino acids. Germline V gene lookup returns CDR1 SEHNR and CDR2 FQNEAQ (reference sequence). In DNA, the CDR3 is TGTGCCAGCAGCTTAGAATCCTTGGGGGGGAGGAGGAACAATGAGCAGTTCTTC. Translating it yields CASSLESLGGRRNNEQFF.

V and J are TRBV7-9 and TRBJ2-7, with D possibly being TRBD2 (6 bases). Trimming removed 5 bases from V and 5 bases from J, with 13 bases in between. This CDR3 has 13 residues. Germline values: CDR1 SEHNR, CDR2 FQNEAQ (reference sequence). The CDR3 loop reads CASSGAGSDEQYF. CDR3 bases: TGTGCCAGCAGCGGAGCGGGTAGTGACGAGCAGTACTTC.